A selection of T cell receptor beta chains follows, all from one sample in a study of human T cells and chemical hapten exposure. TCRdb reprocessed the RACE reads via MiXCR and lists one record per CDR3 protein. There are about 290,000 distinct CDR3 sequences in the sample; around 7% occur only once, and approximately 1.2% lies in the top ten. This specimen consisted of whole blood, obtained in connection with sensitization to the hapten diphenylcyclopropenone (DPC). Receptor source: a man between 18 and 35 years old with alopecia areata. Some clones in this sample may be carry-over from other donors' samples. Both conserved end residues are trimmed from each CDR3. Fields, in order: J gene, V gene, CDR3 protein.

J: TRBJ2-4; V: TRBV12-3/TRBV12-4; CDR3: ASSFGFLAKNIQY
J: TRBJ2-6; V: TRBV6-5; CDR3: ASSRPGQPPYVLT
J: TRBJ1-2; V: TRBV7-2; CDR3: ASSPHWTGTVGGYT
J: TRBJ2-3; V: TRBV29-1; CDR3: SVETPPTGFTDTQY
J: TRBJ2-3; V: TRBV6-5; CDR3: ASSYSRVSPHTQY
J: TRBJ2-3; V: TRBV4-3; CDR3: ASSQDKASGEGQY
J: TRBJ1-2; V: TRBV28; CDR3: ASSFRRENYGYT
J: TRBJ1-1; V: TRBV7-9; CDR3: ASSLILRTEAF
J: TRBJ1-5; V: TRBV12-3/TRBV12-4; CDR3: ASTGTNSNQPQH
J: TRBJ2-3; V: TRBV7-3; CDR3: ASSFSKASTDTQY
J: TRBJ1-6; V: TRBV3-1; CDR3: ASSQDAHRRSPLH
J: TRBJ2-5; V: TRBV29-1; CDR3: SISGRETQY
J: TRBJ1-6; V: TRBV7-2; CDR3: ASGSYNSPLH
J: TRBJ2-2; V: TRBV7-2; CDR3: ASSRGLAGNARAGELF
J: TRBJ1-2; V: TRBV2; CDR3: ASSDDQDNINYGYT
J: TRBJ1-4; V: TRBV7-9; CDR3: ASSLWLRGNEKLF
J: TRBJ1-1; V: TRBV20-1; CDR3: SARGTNTEAF
J: TRBJ2-7; V: TRBV18; CDR3: ASRAGTNSRQY
J: TRBJ1-1; V: TRBV14; CDR3: ASSQIAGLYTEAF
J: TRBJ1-3; V: TRBV2; CDR3: ASREGRTGNTIY
J: TRBJ1-1; V: TRBV9; CDR3: ASSVEAGRNTEAF
J: TRBJ1-5; V: TRBV5-1; CDR3: ASSLEGGYQPQH
J: TRBJ2-3; V: TRBV12-3/TRBV12-4; CDR3: ASRTLAGSTDTQY
J: TRBJ2-3; V: TRBV5-1; CDR3: ASSYRTDTDTQY
J: TRBJ2-5; V: TRBV7-2; CDR3: ASSFSPHVDDPETQY
J: TRBJ1-3; V: TRBV6-5; CDR3: ASRVQSGNTIY
J: TRBJ2-5; V: TRBV3-1; CDR3: ASSRGPETQY
J: TRBJ2-3; V: TRBV11-2; CDR3: ASSLERTDTQY
J: TRBJ1-3; V: TRBV4-3; CDR3: ASNRGVGTGNTIY
J: TRBJ1-2; V: TRBV20-1; CDR3: SARDRHARPNYGYT
J: TRBJ2-6; V: TRBV4-3; CDR3: ASSQAVQGGSSGANVLT